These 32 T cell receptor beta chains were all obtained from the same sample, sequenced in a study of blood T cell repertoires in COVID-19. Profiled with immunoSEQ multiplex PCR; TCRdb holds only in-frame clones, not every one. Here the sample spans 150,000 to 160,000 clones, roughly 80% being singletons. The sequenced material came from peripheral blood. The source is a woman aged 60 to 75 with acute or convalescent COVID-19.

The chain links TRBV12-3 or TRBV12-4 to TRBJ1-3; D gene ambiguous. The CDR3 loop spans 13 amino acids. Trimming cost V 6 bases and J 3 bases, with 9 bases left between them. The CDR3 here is CASSVDVGNTIYF. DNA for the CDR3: TGTGCCAGCAGCGTAGATGTTGGAAACACCATATATTTT.

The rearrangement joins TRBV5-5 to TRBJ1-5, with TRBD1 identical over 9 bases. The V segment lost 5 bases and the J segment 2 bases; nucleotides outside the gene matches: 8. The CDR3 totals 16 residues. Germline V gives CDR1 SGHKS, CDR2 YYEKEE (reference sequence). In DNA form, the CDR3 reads TGTGCCAGCAGTTTACAGGGGGCTTCTGGCAATCAGCCCCAGCATTTT. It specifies CASSLQGASGNQPQHF.

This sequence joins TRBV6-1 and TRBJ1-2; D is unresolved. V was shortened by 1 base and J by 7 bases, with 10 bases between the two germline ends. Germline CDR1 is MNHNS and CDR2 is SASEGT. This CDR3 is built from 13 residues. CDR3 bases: TGTGCCAGCAGTGAAGATAATCGGGGTGGCTACACCTTC. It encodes CASSEDNRGGYTF.

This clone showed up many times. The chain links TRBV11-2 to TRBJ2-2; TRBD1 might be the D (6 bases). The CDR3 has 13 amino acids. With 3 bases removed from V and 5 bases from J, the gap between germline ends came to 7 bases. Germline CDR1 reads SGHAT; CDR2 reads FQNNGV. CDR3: CASSFTGTGELFF. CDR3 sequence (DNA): TGTGCCAGCAGCTTTACAGGGACCGGGGAGCTGTTTTTT.

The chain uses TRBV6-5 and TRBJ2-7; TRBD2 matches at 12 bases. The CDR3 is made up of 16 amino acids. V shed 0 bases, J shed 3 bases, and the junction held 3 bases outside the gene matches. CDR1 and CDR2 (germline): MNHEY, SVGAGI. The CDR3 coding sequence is TGTGCCAGCAGTTACTCGACGACTAGCGGGGGCTACGAGCAGTACTTC. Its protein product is CASSYSTTSGGYEQYF.

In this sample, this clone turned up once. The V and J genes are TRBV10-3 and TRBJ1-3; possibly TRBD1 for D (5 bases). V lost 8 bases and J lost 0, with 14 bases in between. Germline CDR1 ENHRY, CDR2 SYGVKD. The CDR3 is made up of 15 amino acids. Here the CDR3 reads CAIGFGGRSGNTIYF. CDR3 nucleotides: TGTGCCATCGGGTTCGGGGGACGCTCTGGAAACACCATATATTTT.

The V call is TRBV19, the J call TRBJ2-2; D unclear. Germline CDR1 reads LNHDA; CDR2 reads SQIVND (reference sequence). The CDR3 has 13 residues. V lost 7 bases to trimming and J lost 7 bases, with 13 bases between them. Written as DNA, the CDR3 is TGTGCCAGTACCCCTTGGAGCTTCGGGGAGCTGTTTTTT. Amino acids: CASTPWSFGELFF.

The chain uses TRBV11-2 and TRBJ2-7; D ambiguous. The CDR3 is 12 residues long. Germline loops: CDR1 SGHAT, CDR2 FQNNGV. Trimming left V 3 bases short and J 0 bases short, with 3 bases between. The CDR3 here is CASSFSSYEQYF. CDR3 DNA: TGTGCCAGCAGCTTTAGCTCCTACGAGCAGTACTTC.

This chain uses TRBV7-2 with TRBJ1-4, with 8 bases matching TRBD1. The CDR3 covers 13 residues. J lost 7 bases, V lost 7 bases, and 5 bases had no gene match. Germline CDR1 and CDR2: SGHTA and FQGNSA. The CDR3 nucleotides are TGTGCCAGCACCGACAGGGGATCTGAAAAACTGTTTTTT. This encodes CASTDRGSEKLFF. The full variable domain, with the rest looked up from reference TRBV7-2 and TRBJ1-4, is GAGVSQSPSNKVTEKGKDVELRCDPISGHTALYWYRQSLGQGLEFLIYFQGNSAPDKSGLPSDRFSAERTGGSVSTLTIQRTQQEDSAVYLCASTDRGSEKLFFGSGTQLSVL.

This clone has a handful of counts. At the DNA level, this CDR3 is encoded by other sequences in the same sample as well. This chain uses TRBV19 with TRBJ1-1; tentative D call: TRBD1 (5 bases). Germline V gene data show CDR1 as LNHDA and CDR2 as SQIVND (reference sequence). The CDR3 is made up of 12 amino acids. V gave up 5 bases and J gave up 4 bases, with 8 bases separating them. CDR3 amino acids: CASSPGGTEAFF. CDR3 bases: TGTGCCAGTAGTCCCGGGGGCACTGAAGCTTTCTTT.

The CDR3 nucleotides are TGTGCCAGCAGCCCAGCCGGGGGTGAGCAGTTCTTC. It specifies CASSPAGGEQFF. V usage is TRBV5-5 and J usage is TRBJ2-1, with D possibly TRBD2 on 6 matching bases. Germline V CDR1 and CDR2: SGHKS, YYEKEE (reference sequence). CDR3 length equals 12 residues. V was trimmed by 4 bases and J by 9 bases, leaving 11 bases between them.

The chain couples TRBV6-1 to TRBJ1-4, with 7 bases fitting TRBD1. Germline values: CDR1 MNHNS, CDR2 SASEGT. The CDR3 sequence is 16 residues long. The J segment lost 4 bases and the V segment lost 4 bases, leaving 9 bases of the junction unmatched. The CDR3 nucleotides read TGTGCCAGCAGTGCCCGACCGGGACAGAGTAATGAAAAACTGTTTTTT. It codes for CASSARPGQSNEKLFF.

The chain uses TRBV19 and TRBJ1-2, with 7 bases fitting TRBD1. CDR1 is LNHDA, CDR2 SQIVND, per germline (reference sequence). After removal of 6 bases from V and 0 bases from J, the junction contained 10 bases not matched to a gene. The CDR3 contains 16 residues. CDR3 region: CASRQHRGEANYGYTF. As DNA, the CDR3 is TGTGCCAGTAGGCAGCACAGGGGCGAAGCTAACTATGGCTACACCTTC. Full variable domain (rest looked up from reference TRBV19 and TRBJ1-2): DGGITQSPKYLFRKEGQNVTLSCEQNLNHDAMYWYRQDPGQGLRLIYYSQIVNDFQKGDIAEGYSVSREKKESFPLTVTSAQKNPTAFYLCASRQHRGEANYGYTFGSGTRLTVV.

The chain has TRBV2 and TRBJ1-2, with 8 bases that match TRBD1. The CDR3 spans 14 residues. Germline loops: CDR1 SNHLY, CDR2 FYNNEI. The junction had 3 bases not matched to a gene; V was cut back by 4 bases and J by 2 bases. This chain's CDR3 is CASSARQGNYGYTF. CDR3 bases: TGTGCCAGCAGTGCCCGACAGGGGAACTATGGCTACACCTTC.

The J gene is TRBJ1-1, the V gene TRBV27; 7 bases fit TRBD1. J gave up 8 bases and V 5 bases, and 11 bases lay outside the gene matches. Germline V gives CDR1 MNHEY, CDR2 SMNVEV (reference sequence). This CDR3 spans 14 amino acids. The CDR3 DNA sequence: TGTGCCAGCAGTCCCCAGGGACAGTCAAAAGAAGCTTTCTTT. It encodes CASSPQGQSKEAFF.

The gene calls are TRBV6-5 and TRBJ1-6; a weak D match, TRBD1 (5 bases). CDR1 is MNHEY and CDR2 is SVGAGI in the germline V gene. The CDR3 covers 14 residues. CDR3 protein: CATDPGTYNSPLHF. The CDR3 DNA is TGTGCGACCGACCCAGGGACCTATAATTCACCCCTCCACTTT.

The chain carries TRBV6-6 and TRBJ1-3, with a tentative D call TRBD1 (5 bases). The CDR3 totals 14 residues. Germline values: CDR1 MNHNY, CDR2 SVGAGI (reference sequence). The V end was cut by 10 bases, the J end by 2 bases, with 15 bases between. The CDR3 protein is CATSRGSPGNTIYF. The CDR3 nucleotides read TGTGCCACCTCAAGGGGCAGTCCTGGAAACACCATATATTTT.

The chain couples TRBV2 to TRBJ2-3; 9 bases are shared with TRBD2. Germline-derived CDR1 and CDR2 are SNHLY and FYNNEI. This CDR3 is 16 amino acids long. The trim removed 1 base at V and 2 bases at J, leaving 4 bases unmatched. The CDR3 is CASSEGAGGHTDTQYF. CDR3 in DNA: TGTGCCAGCAGTGAAGGGGCGGGGGGGCACACAGATACGCAGTATTTT.

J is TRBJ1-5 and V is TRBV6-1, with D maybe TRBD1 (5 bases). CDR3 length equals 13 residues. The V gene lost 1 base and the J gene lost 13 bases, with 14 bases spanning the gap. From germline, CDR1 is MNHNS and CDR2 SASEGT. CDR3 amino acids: CASSEGSRVVQHF. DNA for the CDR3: TGTGCCAGCAGTGAAGGAAGCAGGGTTGTTCAGCATTTT.

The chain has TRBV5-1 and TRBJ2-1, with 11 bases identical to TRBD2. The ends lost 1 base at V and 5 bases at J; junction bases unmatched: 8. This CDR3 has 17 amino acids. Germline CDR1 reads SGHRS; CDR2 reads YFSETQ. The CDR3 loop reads CASSLPQLAGAHNEQFF. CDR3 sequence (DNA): TGCGCCAGCAGCTTGCCTCAACTAGCGGGGGCCCACAATGAGCAGTTCTTC.

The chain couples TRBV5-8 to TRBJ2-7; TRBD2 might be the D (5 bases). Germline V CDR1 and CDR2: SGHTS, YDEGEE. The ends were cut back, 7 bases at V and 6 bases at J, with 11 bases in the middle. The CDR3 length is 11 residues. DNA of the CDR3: TGTGCCAGCGGGAGCTGGGCCGAGCAGTACTTC. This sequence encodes CASGSWAEQYF. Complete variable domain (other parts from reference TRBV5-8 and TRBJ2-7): EAGVTQSPTHLIKTRGQQATLRCSPISGHTSVYWYQQALGLGLQFLLWYDEGEERNRGNFPPRFSGRQFPNYSSELNVNALELEDSALYLCASGSWAEQYFGPGTRLTVT.

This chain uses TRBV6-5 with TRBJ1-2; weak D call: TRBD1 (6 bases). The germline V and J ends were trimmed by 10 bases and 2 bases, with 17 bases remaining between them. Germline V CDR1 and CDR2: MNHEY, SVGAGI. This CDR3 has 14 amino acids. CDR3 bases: TGTGCCACCGCACAGGGCCTTTTGAACTATGGCTACACCTTC. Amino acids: CATAQGLLNYGYTF.

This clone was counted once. In DNA form, the CDR3 reads TGTGCCAGCAGCTTACGGGTTACCTATGGCTACACCTTC. Translating gives CASSLRVTYGYTF. The chain combines TRBV7-9 with TRBJ1-2, with D unresolved. Germline CDR1 reads SEHNR; CDR2 reads FQNEAQ (reference sequence). The CDR3 extends over 13 amino acids. V lost 2 bases, J lost 4 bases, and 8 bases lay in between.

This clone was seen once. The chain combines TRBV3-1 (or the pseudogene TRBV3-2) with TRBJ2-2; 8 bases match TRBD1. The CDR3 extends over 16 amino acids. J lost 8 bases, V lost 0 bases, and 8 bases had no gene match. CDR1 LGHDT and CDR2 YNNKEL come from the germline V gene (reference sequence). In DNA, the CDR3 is TGTGCCAGCAGCCAAGACAGGGGGCAGTATACGGGGGAGCTGTTTTTT. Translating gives CASSQDRGQYTGELFF.

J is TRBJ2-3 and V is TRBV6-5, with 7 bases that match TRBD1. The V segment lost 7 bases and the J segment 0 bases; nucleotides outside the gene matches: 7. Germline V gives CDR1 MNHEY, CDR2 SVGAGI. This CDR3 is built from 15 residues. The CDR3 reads CASIKGQISTDTQYF. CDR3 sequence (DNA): TGTGCCAGCATCAAGGGACAGATTAGCACAGATACGCAGTATTTT.

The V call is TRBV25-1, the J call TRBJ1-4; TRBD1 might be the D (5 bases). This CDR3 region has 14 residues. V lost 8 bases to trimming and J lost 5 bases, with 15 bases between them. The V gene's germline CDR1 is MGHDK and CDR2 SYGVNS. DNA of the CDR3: TGTGCCAGCTCTCTTGGACACGGGAATGAAAAACTGTTTTTT. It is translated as CASSLGHGNEKLFF.

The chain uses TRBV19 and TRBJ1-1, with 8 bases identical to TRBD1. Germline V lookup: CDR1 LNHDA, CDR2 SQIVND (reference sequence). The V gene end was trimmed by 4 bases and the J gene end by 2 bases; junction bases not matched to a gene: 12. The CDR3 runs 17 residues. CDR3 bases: TGTGCCAGTAGTAGCACCGACAGGGGATGGGTTAACACTGAAGCTTTCTTT. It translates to CASSSTDRGWVNTEAFF.

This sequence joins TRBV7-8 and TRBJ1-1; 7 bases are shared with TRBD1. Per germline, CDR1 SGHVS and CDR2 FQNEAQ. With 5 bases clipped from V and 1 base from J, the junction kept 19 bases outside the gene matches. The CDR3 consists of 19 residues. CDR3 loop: CASSPLAPGGLLRNTEAFF. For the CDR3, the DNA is TGTGCCAGCAGCCCTCTCGCCCCAGGGGGATTGTTGCGGAACACTGAAGCTTTCTTT. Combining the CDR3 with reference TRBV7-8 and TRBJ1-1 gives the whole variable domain GAGVSQSPRYKVAKRGQDVALRCDPISGHVSLFWYQQALGQGPEFLTYFQNEAQLDKSGLPSDRFFAERPEGSVSTLKIQRTQQEDSAVYLCASSPLAPGGLLRNTEAFFGQGTRLTVV.

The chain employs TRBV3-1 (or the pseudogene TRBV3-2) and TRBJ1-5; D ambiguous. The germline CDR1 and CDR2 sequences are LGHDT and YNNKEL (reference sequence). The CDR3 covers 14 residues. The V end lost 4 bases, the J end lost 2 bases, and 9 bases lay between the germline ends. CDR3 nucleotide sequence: TGTGCCAGCAGCCTTATAGGAGGCAATCAGCCCCAGCATTTT. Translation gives CASSLIGGNQPQHF.

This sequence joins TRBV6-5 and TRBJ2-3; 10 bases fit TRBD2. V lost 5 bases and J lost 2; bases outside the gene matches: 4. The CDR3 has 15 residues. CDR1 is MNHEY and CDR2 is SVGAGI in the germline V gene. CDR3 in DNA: TGTGCCAGCAGTACAGGACTAGCGGACACAGATACGCAGTATTTT. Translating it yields CASSTGLADTDTQYF.

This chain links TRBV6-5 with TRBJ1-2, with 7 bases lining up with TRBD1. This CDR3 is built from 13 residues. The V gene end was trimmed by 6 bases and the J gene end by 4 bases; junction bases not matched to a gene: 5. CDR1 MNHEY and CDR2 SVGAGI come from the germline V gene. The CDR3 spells CASSSGQPYGYTF. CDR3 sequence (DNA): TGTGCCAGCAGCTCGGGACAGCCCTATGGCTACACCTTC.

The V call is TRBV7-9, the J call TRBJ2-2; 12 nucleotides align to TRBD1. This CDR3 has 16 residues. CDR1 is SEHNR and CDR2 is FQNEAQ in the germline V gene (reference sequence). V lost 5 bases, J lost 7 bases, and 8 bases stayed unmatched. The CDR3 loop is CASSRGQGARIGELFF. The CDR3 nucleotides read TGTGCCAGCAGCAGGGGACAGGGGGCGCGTATCGGGGAGCTGTTTTTT. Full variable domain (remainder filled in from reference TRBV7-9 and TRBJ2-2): DTGVSQNPRHKITKRGQNVTFRCDPISEHNRLYWYRQTLGQGPEFLTYFQNEAQLEKSRLLSDRFSAERPKGSFSTLEIQRTEQGDSAMYLCASSRGQGARIGELFFGEGSRLTVL.